This TCR beta chain originates from a study of shared clonotypes between healthy human individuals. Overall study results and limits: Sharing of clonotypes among donors was expected to vary with sequencing depth. About 5% of naive CD4 clonotypes were shared across several donors.

The CDR3 sequence is 14 residues long. The germline CDR1 and CDR2 sequences are SNHLY and FYNNEI. V dropped 2 bases and J dropped 2 bases, with 7 bases sitting between them. TCRdb's table, derived via immunoSEQ multiplex PCR, lists solely in-frame clones and lacks some. In the table there are 2 million to 2.5 million clones, more than 85% of which are singletons. A note on this clone: Its specificity is not known.

This TCR was recovered from a man between 18 and 29 years old in good health. Some clones in this sample may be carry-over from other donors' samples. The sample consisted of naive CD4+ T cells from PBMCs. Subset defined: CD45RA+ positively selected. The chain links TRBV2 to TRBJ2-1; no clear D. The DNA of the CDR3 is TGTGCCAGCAGTGAACTGGAGACCTACAATGAGCAGTTCTTC. Encoded protein: CASSELETYNEQFF.